This TCR beta chain is drawn from a study of beta chain features in type 1 diabetes. Across the whole study: Over all samples combined, 107,917,701 sorted cells were examined.

Sequenced material consisted of expressed TCRB transcripts (all of the isolated RNA was reverse transcribed). Measured with immunoSEQ multiplex PCR; TCRdb has only the in-frame clones, and not every one. The profile shows hundreds of thousands of clones, about an eighth of them singletons. Deletions cut 5 bases from V and 4 bases from J, with 9 bases between. This CDR3 comprises 12 residues. Germline V gene data show CDR1 as SQVTM and CDR2 as ANQGSEA. Sorting with CD45RO/CCR7/CD25/CD127/CD95/CD27 yielded naive, central memory, regulatory and stem-like memory CD4+ cells. Each sorted population was over 98% pure.

The sample taken for sequencing was naive CD4+ T cells from blood. This receptor was taken from a woman between 18 and 30 years old in good health. The V gene is TRBV29-1, the J gene TRBJ1-3; D remains ambiguous. The chain's CDR3 is CSVSFGGNTIYF. Here the CDR3 DNA reads TGCAGCGTTTCGTTCGGGGGAAACACCATATATTTT.